The 14 T cell receptor beta chains below all came from one sample that was sequenced in a study of cytomegalovirus exposure and HLA in healthy donors. The primer mix had 60 Vbeta and 13 Jbeta primers. Profiling relied on immunoSEQ multiplex PCR, and the TCRdb table lists in-frame clones only, not all of them. The sample holds 270,000 or so clones; 80% to 90% are singletons and the top ten take roughly 4%. The material sequenced was PBMCs. The receptors were sampled from a man aged 35-49 years in good health and CMV-seropositive.

The chain links TRBV29-1 to TRBJ1-2; D might be TRBD1 (5 bases). CDR3 size: 11 residues. Germline V gives CDR1 SQVTM, CDR2 ANQGSEA. V lost 7 bases and J 6 bases, leaving 12 bases between the germline ends. CDR3 sequence reads: CSGSGGDGYTF. CDR3 nucleotides: TGCAGCGGGTCAGGAGGGGATGGCTACACCTTC.

In DNA, the CDR3 is TGTGCCAGCAGTCCAGACAGGGGGTTAGCCGAGCAGTACTTC. Translated, it gives CASSPDRGLAEQYF. The chain links TRBV27 to TRBJ2-7; 9 bases map to TRBD1. The germline CDR1 and CDR2 sequences are MNHEY and SMNVEV (reference sequence). V shed 5 bases, J shed 6 bases, and the junction held 8 bases outside the gene matches. This CDR3 comprises 14 residues.

The chain uses TRBV11-1 and TRBJ1-1, with unresolved D. The CDR3 loop spans 17 amino acids. Per germline, CDR1 SGHAT and CDR2 FQDESV (reference sequence). Trimming pared 0 bases from V and 0 bases from J, leaving 14 bases between. The CDR3 spells CASSLARGRHLNTEAFF. CDR3 in DNA: TGTGCCAGCAGCTTAGCGCGAGGGAGACACCTGAACACTGAAGCTTTCTTT.

V gene TRBV5-1 combines with J gene TRBJ2-7; 7 bases fit TRBD1. CDR3 length: 16 amino acids. V lost 2 bases and J lost 7; bases outside the gene matches: 15. Germline assignment: CDR1 SGHRS and CDR2 YFSETQ. The CDR3 region is CASSFSRQGPPGEQYF. The CDR3 DNA sequence: TGCGCCAGCAGCTTTTCCCGACAGGGCCCCCCGGGGGAGCAGTACTTC.

The chain recombines TRBV28 with TRBJ1-4; D gene ambiguous. Germline V CDR1 and CDR2: MDHEN, SYDVKM. The CDR3 runs to 17 residues. The germline V and J ends were trimmed by 0 bases and 0 bases, with 11 bases remaining between them. The CDR3 spells CASSLWPESATNEKLFF. Here the CDR3 DNA reads TGTGCCAGCAGTTTATGGCCCGAAAGCGCAACTAATGAAAAACTGTTTTTT.

This rearrangement joins TRBV5-1 to TRBJ1-6; D is uncertain. Germline-derived CDR1 and CDR2 are SGHRS and YFSETQ. V was shortened by 2 bases and J by 3 bases, with 12 bases between the two germline ends. CDR3 size: 16 residues. In DNA, the CDR3 is TGCGCCAGCAGCTTATCGGGGAACAACTATAATTCACCCCTCCACTTT. This gives the protein CASSLSGNNYNSPLHF.

This clone was observed once. The gene calls are TRBV5-1 and TRBJ1-1; D is perhaps TRBD1 (6 bases). CDR1 and CDR2 (germline): SGHRS, YFSETQ. The germline V and J ends were trimmed by 4 bases and 0 bases, with 10 bases remaining between them. This CDR3 spans 14 amino acids. This CDR3 is CASSPGTMNTEAFF. In nucleotides, the CDR3 is TGCGCCAGCAGCCCCGGGACAATGAACACTGAAGCTTTCTTT. Using reference TRBV5-1 and TRBJ1-1 for the parts outside the CDR3, the full variable domain is KAGVTQTPRYLIKTRGQQVTLSCSPISGHRSVSWYQQTPGQGLQFLFEYFSETQRNKGNFPGRFSGRQFSNSRSEMNVSTLELGDSALYLCASSPGTMNTEAFFGQGTRLTVV.

In DNA, the CDR3 is TGTGCTACCACAGGGAACACCGGGGAGCTGTTTTTT. It codes for CATTGNTGELFF. The J gene is TRBJ2-2, the V gene TRBV7-7, with a tentative D call TRBD1 (5 bases). Germline lookup yields CDR1 SSHAT and CDR2 FNYEAQ (reference sequence). This CDR3 region has 12 residues.

This chain connects TRBV7-9 to TRBJ2-2, with a possible D match to TRBD2 (5 bases). CDR3 size: 16 residues. Germline loops: CDR1 SEHNR, CDR2 FQNEAQ (reference sequence). V was clipped by 3 bases and J by 2 bases, with 13 bases between them. CDR3 DNA sequence: TGTGCCAGCAGCTTTACCGGGGAAGTTAACACCGGGGAGCTGTTTTTT. Amino acids: CASSFTGEVNTGELFF.

A word on this clone: The sample contains more than one DNA sequence encoding this CDR3. This sequence joins TRBV19 and TRBJ1-1, with D unclear. CDR1 and CDR2 from the germline V gene are LNHDA and SQIVND (reference sequence). The CDR3 runs to 12 residues. V was cut by 9 bases and J by 7 bases, with 15 bases left in between. CDR3 nucleotides: TGTGCCAGCCGGGAAAGGACTCTTGAAGCTTTCTTT. It codes for CASRERTLEAFF.

This rearrangement joins TRBV9 to TRBJ2-5; no firm D call. Germline V gene lookup returns CDR1 SGDLS and CDR2 YYNGEE. This CDR3 is 16 amino acids long. The V gene lost 3 bases and the J gene lost 0 bases, with 15 bases spanning the gap. The CDR3 protein is CASSDHPIHYQETQYF. DNA for the CDR3: TGTGCCAGCAGCGACCACCCGATACATTACCAAGAGACCCAGTACTTC. Looking up the rest from reference TRBV9 and TRBJ2-5 gives the full variable domain: DSGVTQTPKHLITATGQRVTLRCSPRSGDLSVYWYQQSLDQGLQFLIQYYNGEERAKGNILERFSAQQFPDLHSELNLSSLELGDSALYFCASSDHPIHYQETQYFGPGTRLLVL.

V is TRBV7-9 and J is TRBJ2-3; 9 bases are a match to TRBD1. CDR3 size: 19 residues. Germline trimming cut 5 bases from V and 4 bases from J; bases unmatched to any gene: 19. CDR1 and CDR2 (germline): SEHNR, FQNEAQ (reference sequence). The DNA for the CDR3 is TGTGCCAGCAGCCCCCTCAGGCACCAACCGGGACAGGGTGCAGATACGCAGTATTTT. This sequence encodes CASSPLRHQPGQGADTQYF.

This clone was seen just once. The V gene is TRBV7-6, the J gene TRBJ2-3; perhaps TRBD2 as D (6 bases). The CDR3 runs 14 residues. In germline, CDR1 is SGHVS, CDR2 FNYEAQ. The V end lost 4 bases, the J end lost 7 bases, and 15 bases lay between the germline ends. The CDR3 sequence: CASSSTTSPYTQYF. In nucleotides, the CDR3 is TGTGCCAGCAGCTCAACTACTAGCCCTTATACGCAGTATTTT.

This chain uses TRBV6-5 with TRBJ1-1, with D possibly TRBD1 on 6 matching bases. The CDR3 spans 16 residues. V was pared by 0 bases and J by 0 bases, with 11 bases between. The germline CDR1 and CDR2 sequences are MNHEY and SVGAGI. In DNA form, the CDR3 reads TGTGCCAGCAGTTACTCGGCCGGGACAATGAACACTGAAGCTTTCTTT. Residues: CASSYSAGTMNTEAFF.